The following is a T cell receptor (beta chain) sequence with its context. Patients of the Seattle cohort, enrolled during active infection, were followed longitudinally. This specimen belongs to a study of blood T cell repertoires in COVID-19. The wider study: Donors in the United States, Italy and Spain gave samples during acute or convalescent COVID-19. Sources were T cells, B-cell-depleted T cells, or PBMCs; the material itself was cDNA or gDNA.

In the study's own analysis: Reference gene primers were amplified, and this amplification served to estimate nucleated cell counts. The protocol was immunoSEQ multiplex PCR, while the TCRdb copy is restricted to in-frame clones and leaves out a portion. The V and J calls and clone size come from that table; D and trimming were worked out from the DNA. The data show about 390,000 clones, with around 87% seen just once and roughly 2.1% held by the top ten. This sequence originates from a woman aged 55-70 years with COVID-19, enrolled during active disease. Sample: peripheral blood.

CDR3 DNA sequence: TGTGCCAGTTCCCCGGGGGGGAACTATGGCTACACCTTC. Protein product: CASSPGGNYGYTF. The chain is built from TRBV5-4 and TRBJ1-2; D is perhaps TRBD1 (5 bases). The V gene's germline CDR1 is SGHNT and CDR2 YYREEE (reference sequence). Trimming removed 8 bases from V and 2 bases from J, with 13 bases in between. The CDR3 spans 13 residues.